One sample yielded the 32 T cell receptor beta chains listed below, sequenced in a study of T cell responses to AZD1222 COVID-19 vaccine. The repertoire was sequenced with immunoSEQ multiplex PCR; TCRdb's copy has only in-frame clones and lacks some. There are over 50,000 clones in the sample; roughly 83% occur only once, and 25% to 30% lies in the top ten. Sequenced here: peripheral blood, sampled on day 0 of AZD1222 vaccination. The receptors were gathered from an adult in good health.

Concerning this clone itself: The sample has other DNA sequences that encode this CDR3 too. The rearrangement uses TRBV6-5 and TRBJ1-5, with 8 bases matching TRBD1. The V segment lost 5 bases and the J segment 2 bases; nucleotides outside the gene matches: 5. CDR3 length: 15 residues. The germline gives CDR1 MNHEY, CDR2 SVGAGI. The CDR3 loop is CASSPGGRGNQPQHF. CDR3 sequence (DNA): TGTGCCAGCAGTCCAGGGGGCAGGGGCAATCAGCCCCAGCATTTT.

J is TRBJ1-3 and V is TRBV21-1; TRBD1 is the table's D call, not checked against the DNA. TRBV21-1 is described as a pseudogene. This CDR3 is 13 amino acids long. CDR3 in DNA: TGTGCCAGCAGCGCGGGACAGGGAAACACCATATATTTT. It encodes CASSAGQGNTIYF.

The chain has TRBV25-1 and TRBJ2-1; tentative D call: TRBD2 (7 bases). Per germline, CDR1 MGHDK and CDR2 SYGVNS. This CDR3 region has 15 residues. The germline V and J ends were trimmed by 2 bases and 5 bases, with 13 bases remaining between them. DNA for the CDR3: TGTGCCAGCAGTGAACCAGGGAGGGGGAACAATGAGCAGTTCTTC. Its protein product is CASSEPGRGNNEQFF.

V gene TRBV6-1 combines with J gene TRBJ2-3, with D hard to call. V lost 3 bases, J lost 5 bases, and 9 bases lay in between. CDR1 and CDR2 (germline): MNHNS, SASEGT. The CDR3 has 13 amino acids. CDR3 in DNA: TGTGCCAGCAGTGAGTCCCCCAGAGATACGCAGTATTTT. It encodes CASSESPRDTQYF.

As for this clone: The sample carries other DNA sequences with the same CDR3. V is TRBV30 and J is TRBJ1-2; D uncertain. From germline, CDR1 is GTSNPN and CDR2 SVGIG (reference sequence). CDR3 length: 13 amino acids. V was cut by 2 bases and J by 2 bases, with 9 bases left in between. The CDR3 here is CAWSLGINYGYTF. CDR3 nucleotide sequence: TGTGCCTGGAGTTTGGGGATCAACTATGGCTACACCTTC.

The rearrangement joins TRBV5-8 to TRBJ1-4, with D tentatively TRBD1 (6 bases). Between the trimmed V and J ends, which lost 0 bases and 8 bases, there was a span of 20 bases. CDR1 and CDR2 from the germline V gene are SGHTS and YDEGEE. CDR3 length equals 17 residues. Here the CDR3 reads CASSLVSDGRGSEKLFF. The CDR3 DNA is TGTGCCAGCAGCTTGGTTTCAGACGGCAGGGGAAGCGAAAAACTGTTTTTT.

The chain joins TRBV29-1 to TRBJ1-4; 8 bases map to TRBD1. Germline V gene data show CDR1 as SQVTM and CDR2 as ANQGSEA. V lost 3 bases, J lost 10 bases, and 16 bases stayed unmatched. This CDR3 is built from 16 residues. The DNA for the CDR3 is TGCAGCGTTGAGGAAGGCGGTGGGGACAGGTTTGGAAAACTGTTTTTT. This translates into CSVEEGGGDRFGKLFF.

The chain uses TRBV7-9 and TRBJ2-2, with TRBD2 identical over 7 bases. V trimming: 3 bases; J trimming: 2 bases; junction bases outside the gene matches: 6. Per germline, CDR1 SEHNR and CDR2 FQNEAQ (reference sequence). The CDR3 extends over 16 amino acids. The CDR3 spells CASSLNRDYNTGELFF. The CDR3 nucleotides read TGTGCCAGCAGCTTGAACCGGGACTATAACACCGGGGAGCTGTTTTTT.

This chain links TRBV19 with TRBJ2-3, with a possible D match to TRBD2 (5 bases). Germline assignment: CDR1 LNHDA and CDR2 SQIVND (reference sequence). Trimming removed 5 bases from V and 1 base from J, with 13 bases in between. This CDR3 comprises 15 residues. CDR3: CASSWQAGGTDTQYF. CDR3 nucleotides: TGTGCCAGTAGTTGGCAGGCGGGTGGCACAGATACGCAGTATTTT.

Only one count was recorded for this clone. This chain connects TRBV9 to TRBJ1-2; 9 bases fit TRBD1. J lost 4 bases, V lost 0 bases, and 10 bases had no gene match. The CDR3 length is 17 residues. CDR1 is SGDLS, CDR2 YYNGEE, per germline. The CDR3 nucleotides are TGTGCCAGCAGCGTAGGAGCGAACAGGGGGCGTTTCTATGGCTACACCTTC. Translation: CASSVGANRGRFYGYTF.

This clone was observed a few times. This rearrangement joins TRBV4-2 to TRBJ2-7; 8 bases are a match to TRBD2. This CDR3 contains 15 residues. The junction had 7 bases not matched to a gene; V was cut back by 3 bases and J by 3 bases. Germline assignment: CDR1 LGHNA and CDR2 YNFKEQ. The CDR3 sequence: CASSHEAGDVYEQYF. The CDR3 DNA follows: TGTGCCAGCAGCCATGAAGCGGGAGATGTCTACGAGCAGTACTTC.

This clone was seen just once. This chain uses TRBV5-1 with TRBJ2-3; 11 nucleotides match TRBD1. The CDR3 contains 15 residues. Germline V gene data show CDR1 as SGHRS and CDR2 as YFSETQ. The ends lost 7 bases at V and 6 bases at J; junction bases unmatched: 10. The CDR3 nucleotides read TGCGCCAGCGGGGATGGGACAGGGGGGTCGGATACGCAGTATTTT. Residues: CASGDGTGGSDTQYF.

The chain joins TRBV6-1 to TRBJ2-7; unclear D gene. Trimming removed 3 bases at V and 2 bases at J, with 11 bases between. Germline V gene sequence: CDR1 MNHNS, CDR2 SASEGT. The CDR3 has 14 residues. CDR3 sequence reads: CASSEIRSAYEQYF. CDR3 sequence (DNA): TGTGCCAGCAGTGAGATTCGGAGCGCCTACGAGCAGTACTTC.

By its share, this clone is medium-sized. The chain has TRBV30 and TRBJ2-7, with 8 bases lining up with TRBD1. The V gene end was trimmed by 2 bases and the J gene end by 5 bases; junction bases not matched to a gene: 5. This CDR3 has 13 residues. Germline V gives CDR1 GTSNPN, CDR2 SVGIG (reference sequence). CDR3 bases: TGTGCCTGGAGTCAGGGGGCTGGCGACGAGCAGTACTTC. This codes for CAWSQGAGDEQYF.

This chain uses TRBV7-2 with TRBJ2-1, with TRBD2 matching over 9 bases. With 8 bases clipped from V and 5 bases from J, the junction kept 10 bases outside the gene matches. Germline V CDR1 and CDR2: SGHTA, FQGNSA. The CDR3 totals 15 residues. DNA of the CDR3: TGTGCCAGCTTCCATAGCGGGAGAACGAACAATGAGCAGTTCTTC. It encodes CASFHSGRTNNEQFF.

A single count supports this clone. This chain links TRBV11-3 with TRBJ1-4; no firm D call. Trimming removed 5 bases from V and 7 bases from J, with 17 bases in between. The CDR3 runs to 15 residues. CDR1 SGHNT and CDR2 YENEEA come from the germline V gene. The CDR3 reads CASSLREGGREKLFF. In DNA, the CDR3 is TGTGCCAGCAGCCTCCGGGAAGGCGGGCGTGAAAAACTGTTTTTT.

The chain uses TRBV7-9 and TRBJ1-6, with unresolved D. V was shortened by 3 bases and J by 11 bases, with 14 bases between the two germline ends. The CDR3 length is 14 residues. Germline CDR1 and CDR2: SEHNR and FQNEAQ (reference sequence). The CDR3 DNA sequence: TGTGCCAGCAGCTTTGTGACTCTTGGACCACCCCTCCACTTT. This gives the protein CASSFVTLGPPLHF.

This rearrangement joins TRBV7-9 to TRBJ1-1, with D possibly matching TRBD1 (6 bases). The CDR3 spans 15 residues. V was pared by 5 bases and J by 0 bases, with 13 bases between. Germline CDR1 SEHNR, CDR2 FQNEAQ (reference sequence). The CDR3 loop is CASSPIGQMNTEAFF. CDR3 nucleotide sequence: TGTGCCAGCAGCCCCATCGGACAGATGAACACTGAAGCTTTCTTT.

The CDR3 sequence is CASSPRQGVGHEKLFF. The CDR3 nucleotides are TGTGCCAGCTCACCGCGACAGGGTGTGGGGCATGAAAAACTGTTTTTT. The V and J genes are TRBV18 and TRBJ1-4; TRBD1 agrees at 7 bases. CDR3 length equals 16 residues. Germline assignment: CDR1 KGHSH and CDR2 LQKENI. V shed 3 bases, J shed 6 bases, and the junction held 10 bases outside the gene matches.

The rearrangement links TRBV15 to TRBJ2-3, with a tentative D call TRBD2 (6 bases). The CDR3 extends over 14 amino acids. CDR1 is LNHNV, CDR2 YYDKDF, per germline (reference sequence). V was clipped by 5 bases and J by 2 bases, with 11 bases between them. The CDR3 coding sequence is TGTGCCACCAGCCCGGGACTCATCACAGATACGCAGTATTTT. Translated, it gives CATSPGLITDTQYF. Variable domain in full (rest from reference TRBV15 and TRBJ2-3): DAMVIQNPRYQVTQFGKPVTLSCSQTLNHNVMYWYQQKSSQAPKLLFHYYDKDFNNEADTPDNFQSRRPNTSFCFLDIRSPGLGDTAMYLCATSPGLITDTQYFGPGTRLTVL.

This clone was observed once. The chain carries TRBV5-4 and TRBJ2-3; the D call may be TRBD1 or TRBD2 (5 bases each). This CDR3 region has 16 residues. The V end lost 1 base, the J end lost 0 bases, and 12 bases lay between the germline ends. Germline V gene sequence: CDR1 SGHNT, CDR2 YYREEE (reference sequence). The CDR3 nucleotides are TGTGCCAGCAGCTTGTTGGGGGACCGTAGCACAGATACGCAGTATTTT. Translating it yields CASSLLGDRSTDTQYF.

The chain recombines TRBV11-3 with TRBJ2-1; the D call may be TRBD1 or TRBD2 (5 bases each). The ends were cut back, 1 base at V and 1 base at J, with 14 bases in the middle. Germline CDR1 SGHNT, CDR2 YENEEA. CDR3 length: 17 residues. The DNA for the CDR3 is TGTGCCAGCAGCTTAGGTGGTGTCGGGGCTTCCTACAATGAGCAGTTCTTC. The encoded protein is CASSLGGVGASYNEQFF.

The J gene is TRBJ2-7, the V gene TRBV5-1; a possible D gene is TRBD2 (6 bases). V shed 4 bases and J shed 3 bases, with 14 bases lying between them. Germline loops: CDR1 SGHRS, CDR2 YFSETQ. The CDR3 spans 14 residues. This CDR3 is CASSPVGEDYEQYF. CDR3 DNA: TGCGCCAGCAGCCCCGTAGGGGAGGACTACGAGCAGTACTTC.

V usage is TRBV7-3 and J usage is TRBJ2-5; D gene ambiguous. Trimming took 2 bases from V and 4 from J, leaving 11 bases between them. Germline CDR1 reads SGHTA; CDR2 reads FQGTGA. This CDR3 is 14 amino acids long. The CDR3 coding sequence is TGTGCCAGCAGCTTAGTCGGCAGATCAGAGACCCAGTACTTC. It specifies CASSLVGRSETQYF.

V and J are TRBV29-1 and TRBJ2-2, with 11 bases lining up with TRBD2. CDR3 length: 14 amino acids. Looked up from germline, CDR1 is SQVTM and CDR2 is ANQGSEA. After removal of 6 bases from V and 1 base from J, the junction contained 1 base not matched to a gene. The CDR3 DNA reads TGCAGCGTCGGGACTAGCGGGAACACCGGGGAGCTGTTTTTT. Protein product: CSVGTSGNTGELFF.

The CDR3 sequence is CASSLTNSPLHF. In DNA form, the CDR3 reads TGTGCCAGCAGCTTGACGAATTCACCCCTCCACTTT. The chain uses TRBV3-1 (or the pseudogene TRBV3-2) and TRBJ1-6; D is unclear. The germline V gene has CDR1 LGHDT and CDR2 YNNKEL (reference sequence). The length of the CDR3 is 12 residues. Trimming pared 5 bases from V and 7 bases from J, leaving 6 bases between.

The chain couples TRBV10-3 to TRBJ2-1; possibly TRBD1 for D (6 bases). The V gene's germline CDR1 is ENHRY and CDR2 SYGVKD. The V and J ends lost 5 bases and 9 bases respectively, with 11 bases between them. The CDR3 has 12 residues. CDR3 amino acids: CAISYRVTEQFF. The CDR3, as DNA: TGTGCCATCAGTTACAGGGTAACTGAGCAGTTCTTC.

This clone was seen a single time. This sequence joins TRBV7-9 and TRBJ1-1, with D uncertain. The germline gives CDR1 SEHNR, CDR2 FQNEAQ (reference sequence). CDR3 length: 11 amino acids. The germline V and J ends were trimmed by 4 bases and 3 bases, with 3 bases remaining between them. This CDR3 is CASSSDTEAFF. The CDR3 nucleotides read TGTGCCAGCAGCTCGGACACTGAAGCTTTCTTT.

The DNA of the CDR3 is TGCGCCAGCAGCTTGGTCCCTAGCGGGAGAAATGAGCAGTTCTTC. This sequence encodes CASSLVPSGRNEQFF. The V call is TRBV5-1, the J call TRBJ2-1; 10 bases are shared with TRBD2. This CDR3 comprises 15 residues. The V segment lost 0 bases and the J segment 7 bases; nucleotides outside the gene matches: 4. From germline, CDR1 is SGHRS and CDR2 YFSETQ.

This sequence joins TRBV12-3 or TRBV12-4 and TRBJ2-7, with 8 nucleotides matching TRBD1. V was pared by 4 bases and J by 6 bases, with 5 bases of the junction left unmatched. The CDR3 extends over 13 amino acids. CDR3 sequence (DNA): TGTGCCAGCAGTTCTATTGACAGGGGCGAGCAGTACTTC. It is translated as CASSSIDRGEQYF.

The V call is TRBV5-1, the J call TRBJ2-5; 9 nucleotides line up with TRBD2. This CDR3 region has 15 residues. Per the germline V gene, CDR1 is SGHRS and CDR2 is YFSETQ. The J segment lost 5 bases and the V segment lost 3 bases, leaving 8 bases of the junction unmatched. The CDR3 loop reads CASSSGGGARETQYF. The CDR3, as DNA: TGCGCCAGCAGCTCCGGCGGGGGGGCGCGCGAGACCCAGTACTTC.

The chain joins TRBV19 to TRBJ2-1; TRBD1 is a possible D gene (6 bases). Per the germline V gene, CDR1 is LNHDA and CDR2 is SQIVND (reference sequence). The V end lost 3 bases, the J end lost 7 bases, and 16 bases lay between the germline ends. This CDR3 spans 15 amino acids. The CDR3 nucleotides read TGTGCCAGTAGTATGCTGGCAATGAGGGGGAATGAGCAGTTCTTC. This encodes CASSMLAMRGNEQFF.